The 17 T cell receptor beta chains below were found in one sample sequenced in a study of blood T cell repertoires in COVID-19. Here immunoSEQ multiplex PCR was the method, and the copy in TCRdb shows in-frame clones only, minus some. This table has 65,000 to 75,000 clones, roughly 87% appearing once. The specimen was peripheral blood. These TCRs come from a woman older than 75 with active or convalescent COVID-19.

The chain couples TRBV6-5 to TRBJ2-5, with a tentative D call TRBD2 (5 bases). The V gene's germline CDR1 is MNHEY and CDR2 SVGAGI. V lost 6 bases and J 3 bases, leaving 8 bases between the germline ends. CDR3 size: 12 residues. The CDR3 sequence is CASRWTEETQYF. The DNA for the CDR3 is TGTGCCAGCAGGTGGACTGAAGAGACCCAGTACTTC.

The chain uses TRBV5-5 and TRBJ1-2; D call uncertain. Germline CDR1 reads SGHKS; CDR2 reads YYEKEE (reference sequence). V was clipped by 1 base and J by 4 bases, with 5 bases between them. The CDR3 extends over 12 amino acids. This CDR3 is CASSLIVYGYTF. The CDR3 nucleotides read TGTGCCAGCAGCTTGATCGTCTATGGCTACACCTTC.

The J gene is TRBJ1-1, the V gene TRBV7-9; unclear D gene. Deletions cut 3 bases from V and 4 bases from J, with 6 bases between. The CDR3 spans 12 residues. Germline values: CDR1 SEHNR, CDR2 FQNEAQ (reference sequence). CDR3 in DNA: TGTGCCAGCAGCTTGAGGGCCACTGAAGCTTTCTTT. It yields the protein CASSLRATEAFF.

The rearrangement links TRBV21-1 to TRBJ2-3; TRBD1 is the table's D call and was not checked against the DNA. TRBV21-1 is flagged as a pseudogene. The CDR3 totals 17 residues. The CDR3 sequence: CASSKGAQGAWTDTQYF. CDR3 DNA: TGTGCCAGCAGCAAAGGCGCACAGGGGGCTTGGACAGATACGCAGTATTTT.

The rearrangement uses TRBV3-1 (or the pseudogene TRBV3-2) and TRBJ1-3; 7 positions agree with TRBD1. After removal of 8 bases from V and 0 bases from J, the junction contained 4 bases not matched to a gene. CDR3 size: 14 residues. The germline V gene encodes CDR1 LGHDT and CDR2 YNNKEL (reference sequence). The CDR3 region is CASGGTDSGNTIYF. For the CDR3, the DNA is TGTGCCAGCGGGGGGACAGACTCTGGAAACACCATATATTTT.

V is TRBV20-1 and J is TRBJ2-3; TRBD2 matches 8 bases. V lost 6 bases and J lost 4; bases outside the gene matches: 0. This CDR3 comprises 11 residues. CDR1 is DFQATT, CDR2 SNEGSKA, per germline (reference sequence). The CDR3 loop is CSAAGADTQYF. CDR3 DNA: TGCAGTGCAGCGGGGGCAGATACGCAGTATTTT.

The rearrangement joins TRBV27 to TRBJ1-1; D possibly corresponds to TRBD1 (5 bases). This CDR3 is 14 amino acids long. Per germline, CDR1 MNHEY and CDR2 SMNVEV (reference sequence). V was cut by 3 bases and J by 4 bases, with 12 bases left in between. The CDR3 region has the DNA TGTGCCAGCAGTTTCGGGGGACGGGGCACTGAAGCTTTCTTT. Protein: CASSFGGRGTEAFF.

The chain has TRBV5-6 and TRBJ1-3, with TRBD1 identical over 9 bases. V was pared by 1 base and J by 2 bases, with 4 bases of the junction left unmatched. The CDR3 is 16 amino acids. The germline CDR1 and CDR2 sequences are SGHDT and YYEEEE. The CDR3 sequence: CASSLFGTGTGNTIYF. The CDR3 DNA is TGTGCCAGCAGCTTGTTCGGGACAGGGACTGGAAACACCATATATTTT.

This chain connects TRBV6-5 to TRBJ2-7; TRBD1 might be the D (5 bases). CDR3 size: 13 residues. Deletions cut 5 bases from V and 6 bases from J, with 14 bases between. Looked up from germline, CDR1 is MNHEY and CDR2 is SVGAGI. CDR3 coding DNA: TGTGCCAGCAGTATAAACCAGGGCACCGAGCAGTACTTC. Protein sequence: CASSINQGTEQYF.

The CDR3 region is CASSLDGTVSGNTIYF. CDR3 in DNA: TGCGCCAGCAGCTTGGACGGGACAGTCTCTGGAAACACCATATATTTT. J is TRBJ1-3 and V is TRBV5-1; 7 bases map to TRBD1. Trimming removed 0 bases from V and 0 bases from J; junction bases left unmatched: 3. The germline V gene encodes CDR1 SGHRS and CDR2 YFSETQ. This CDR3 contains 16 residues. Full variable domain (outside the CDR3, taken from reference TRBV5-1 and TRBJ1-3): KAGVTQTPRYLIKTRGQQVTLSCSPISGHRSVSWYQQTPGQGLQFLFEYFSETQRNKGNFPGRFSGRQFSNSRSEMNVSTLELGDSALYLCASSLDGTVSGNTIYFGEGSWLTVV.

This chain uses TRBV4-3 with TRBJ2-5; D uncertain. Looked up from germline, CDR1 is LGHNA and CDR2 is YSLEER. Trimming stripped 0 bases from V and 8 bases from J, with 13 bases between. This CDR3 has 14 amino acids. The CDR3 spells CASSQETSTTTQYF. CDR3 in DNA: TGCGCCAGCAGCCAAGAGACATCGACCACCACCCAGTACTTC.

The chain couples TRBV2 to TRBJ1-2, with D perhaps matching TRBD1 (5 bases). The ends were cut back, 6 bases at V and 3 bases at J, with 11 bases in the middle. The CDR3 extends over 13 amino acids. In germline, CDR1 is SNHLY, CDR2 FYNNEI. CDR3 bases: TGTGCCAGCAGCCAGGGAGGCGACTATGGCTACACCTTC. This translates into CASSQGGDYGYTF.

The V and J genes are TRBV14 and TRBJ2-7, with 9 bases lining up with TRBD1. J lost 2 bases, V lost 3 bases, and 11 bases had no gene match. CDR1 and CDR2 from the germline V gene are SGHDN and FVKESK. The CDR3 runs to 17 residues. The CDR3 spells CASSQRPGQGFPYEQYF. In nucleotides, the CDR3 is TGTGCCAGCAGCCAGAGACCGGGACAGGGATTCCCCTACGAGCAGTACTTC.

The CDR3: CASSHDFPEQYF. The DNA for the CDR3 is TGTGCCAGCAGCCACGACTTCCCCGAGCAGTACTTC. The chain couples TRBV14 to TRBJ2-7; D unclear. Germline V CDR1 and CDR2: SGHDN, FVKESK. The germline V and J ends were trimmed by 3 bases and 6 bases, with 9 bases remaining between them. The CDR3 extends over 12 amino acids.

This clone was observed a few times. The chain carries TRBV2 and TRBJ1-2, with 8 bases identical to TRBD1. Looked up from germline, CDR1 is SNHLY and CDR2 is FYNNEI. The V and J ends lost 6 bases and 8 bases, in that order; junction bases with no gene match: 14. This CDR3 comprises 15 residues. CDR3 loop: CASREGGQGPRGYTF. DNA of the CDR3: TGTGCCAGCAGAGAGGGTGGACAGGGCCCTCGCGGCTACACCTTC.

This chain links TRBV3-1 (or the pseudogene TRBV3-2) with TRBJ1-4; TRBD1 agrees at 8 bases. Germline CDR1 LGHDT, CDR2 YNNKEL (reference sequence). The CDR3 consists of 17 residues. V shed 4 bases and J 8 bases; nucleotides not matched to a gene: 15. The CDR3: CASSRGPPHDRGEKLFF. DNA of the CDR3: TGTGCCAGCAGCCGAGGCCCCCCCCACGACAGGGGCGAAAAACTGTTTTTT.

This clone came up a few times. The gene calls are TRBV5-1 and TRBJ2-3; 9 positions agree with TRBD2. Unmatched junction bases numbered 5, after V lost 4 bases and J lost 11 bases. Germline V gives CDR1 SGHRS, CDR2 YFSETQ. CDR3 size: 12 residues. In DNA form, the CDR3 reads TGCGCCAGCAGCCTAAAGCGGGGGGAGCAGTATTTT. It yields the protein CASSLKRGEQYF. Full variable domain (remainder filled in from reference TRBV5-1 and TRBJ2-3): KAGVTQTPRYLIKTRGQQVTLSCSPISGHRSVSWYQQTPGQGLQFLFEYFSETQRNKGNFPGRFSGRQFSNSRSEMNVSTLELGDSALYLCASSLKRGEQYFGPGTRLTVL.